Included here is one TCR beta chain sequence, with context. The antigen is undetermined. Germline CDR1 SGHKS, CDR2 YYEKEE (reference sequence). Trimming cost V 0 bases and J 5 bases; bases outside gene matches: 16. The CDR3 runs to 19 residues. Among the 120 or so subjects of the validation cohort, separate from the roughly 700-subject first cohort, were the donors. These data originate in a study of cytomegalovirus exposure and HLA in healthy donors. Study-wide context: The approximately 680 first-cohort repertoires and the 130 or so validation repertoires shared the same platform, a later analysis reported.

Study conclusions and caveats: Cytomegalovirus association was listed for 150 or so TCR beta chains.

The protocol was immunoSEQ multiplex PCR, while the TCRdb copy is restricted to in-frame clones and leaves out a portion. The sample records some 120,000 clones, 88% being singletons. Sequencing input: PBMCs. The clonotype originates from a man aged 30 to 39 in good health and CMV-seronegative. V is TRBV5-5 and J is TRBJ1-4; 7 nucleotides match TRBD1. The CDR3 here is CASSLGWDSNTRENEKLFF. Written as DNA, the CDR3 is TGTGCCAGCAGCTTGGGGTGGGACAGCAACACGAGGGAGAATGAAAAACTGTTTTTT.